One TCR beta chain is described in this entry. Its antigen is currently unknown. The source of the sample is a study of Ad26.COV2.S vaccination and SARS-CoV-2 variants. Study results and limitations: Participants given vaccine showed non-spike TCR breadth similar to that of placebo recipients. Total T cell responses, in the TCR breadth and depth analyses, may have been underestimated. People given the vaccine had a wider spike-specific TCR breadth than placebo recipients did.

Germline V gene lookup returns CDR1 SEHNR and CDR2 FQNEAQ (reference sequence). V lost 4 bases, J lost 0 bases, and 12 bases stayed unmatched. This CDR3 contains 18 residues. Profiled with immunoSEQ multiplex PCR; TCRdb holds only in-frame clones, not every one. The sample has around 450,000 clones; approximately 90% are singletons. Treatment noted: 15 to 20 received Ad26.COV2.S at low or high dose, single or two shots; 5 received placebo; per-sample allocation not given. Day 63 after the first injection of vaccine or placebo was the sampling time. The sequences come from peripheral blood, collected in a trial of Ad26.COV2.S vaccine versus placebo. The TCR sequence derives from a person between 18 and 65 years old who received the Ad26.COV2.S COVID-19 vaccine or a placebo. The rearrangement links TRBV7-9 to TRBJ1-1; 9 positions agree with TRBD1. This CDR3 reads CASSSQGGQGTMNTEAFF. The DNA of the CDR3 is TGTGCCAGCAGCTCCCAAGGGGGACAGGGCACTATGAACACTGAAGCTTTCTTT.